The rows below give T cell receptor beta chains drawn from one sample of a study of regulatory T cells in long-lasting Graves disease. TCRdb re-called the multiplex PCR reads with MiXCR, one entry per CDR3 protein. The repertoire includes roughly 380,000 distinct CDR3 sequences, 15% to 20% of them detected once, and around 27% sits in the top ten. These data also formed part of another study, on T cells in Graves' hyperthyroidism and ophthalmopathy.

The material was peripheral blood mononuclear cells (PBMCs), obtained at new diagnosis, from a patient treated with antithyroid drugs. The receptors come from a middle-aged man with Graves disease. Each CDR3 is given with its conserved first and last residue. The D gene is left open where the match is weak. The size of a clone is reported for some rows only, either as once, few or many, or as a class for expanded clones.

>many|TRBJ1-3|.|TRBV30
TGTGCCTGGAGTGTCCAGGGAAACTCTGGAAACACCATATATTTT
CAWSVQGNSGNTIYF
>many|TRBJ1-1|TRBD1|TRBV2
TGTGCCAGCATGACAGGGGGTAATGAAGCTTTCTTT
CASMTGGNEAFF
>few|TRBJ2-5|.|TRBV14
TGTGCCAGCAGCCGCTACAGGTCGGGGGCGGAGACCCAGTACTTC
CASSRYRSGAETQYF
>many|TRBJ2-1|TRBD2|TRBV12-5
TGTGCTAGTGGTTTGAGGCCCCTACTAGCGGGGGGGCTACGTGAGCAGTTCTTC
CASGLRPLLAGGLREQFF
>.|TRBJ2-6|.|TRBV18
TGTGCCAGCTCACTGGCGGGACAGCTAACTGGGGCCAACGTCCTGACTTTC
CASSLAGQLTGANVLTF
>many|TRBJ1-5|.|TRBV20-1
TGCAGTGCCGGGGCAGTAGGGAATCAGCCCCAGCATTTT
CSAGAVGNQPQHF
>few|TRBJ1-5|.|TRBV27
TGTGCCAGCTACCACCCCCGGGGGTGCAGCAATCAGCCCCAGCATTTT
CASYHPRGCSNQPQHF
>many|TRBJ1-5|TRBD1|TRBV2
TGTGCCAGCAGTGAGGTAGACAGGGGGAATCAGCCCCAGCATTTT
CASSEVDRGNQPQHF
>many|TRBJ2-1|.|TRBV30
TGTGCCTGGAGTATTGGTGGCCCGGCCAATGAGCAGTTCTTC
CAWSIGGPANEQFF
>many|TRBJ1-6|.|TRBV3-1
TGTGCCAGCAGCCCTTTTGGGCTCCCTCTTAATTCACCCCTCCACTTT
CASSPFGLPLNSPLHF
>.|TRBJ2-3|TRBD1|TRBV2
TGTGCCAGCAGTGGAGCCACCGGGACAGGGAGCACAGTTACGCAGTATTTT
CASSGATGTGSTVTQYF
>many|TRBJ2-7|.|TRBV7-8
TGTGCCAGCAGCTTAAAACCGGGGCAGAGGTACGAGCAGTACTTC
CASSLKPGQRYEQYF
>many|TRBJ2-1|.|TRBV11-1
TGTGCCAGCAGCCTCGCTAGCAACGAGCAGTTCTTC
CASSLASNEQFF
>many|TRBJ1-1|.|TRBV12-3/TRBV12-4
TGTGCCAGCAGCCGACACGATTCGAACACTGAAGCTTTCTTT
CASSRHDSNTEAFF
>.|TRBJ2-1|.|TRBV29-1
TGCAGCGTTGAATCCGACAGAGGGCCCTACAATGAGCAGTTCTTC
CSVESDRGPYNEQFF
>few|TRBJ2-7|TRBD2|TRBV9
TGTGCCAGCAGCCGCGCCGGGGGGGCGGGAGAGCAGTACTTC
CASSRAGGAGEQYF
>many|TRBJ2-5|.|TRBV3-1
TGTGCCAGCAGCCAAGCAGGCGCGGAGACCCAGTACTTC
CASSQAGAETQYF
>few|TRBJ2-3|TRBD2|TRBV2
TGTGCCAGCCTGAGCGGGAGAGAGCGGCAGTCAGATACGCAGTATTTT
CASLSGRERQSDTQYF
>few|TRBJ1-6|TRBD1|TRBV27
TGTGCCAGCAGTTTAATTGCCGGGACAGGGGGGAATTCACCCCTCCACTTT
CASSLIAGTGGNSPLHF
>many|TRBJ2-3|TRBD2|TRBV28
TGTGCCAGCAGACTAGCGGGGGGGCGTATAGATACGCAGTATTTT
CASRLAGGRIDTQYF
>.|TRBJ2-7|.|TRBV28
TGTGCCAGCAGTTTGGGTACAGGGAGAGCCTACGAGCAGTACTTC
CASSLGTGRAYEQYF
>few|TRBJ2-7|.|TRBV5-6
TGTGCCAGCAGCTTAACATCTTACGGGCAGTACTTC
CASSLTSYGQYF
>.|TRBJ2-7|.|TRBV29-1
TGCAGCGTTGGCCAGGGAGGTTACGAGCAGTACTTC
CSVGQGGYEQYF
>many|TRBJ2-1|.|TRBV11-2
TGTGCCAGCAGCGCAGTCAGGGGGGGCTACAATGAGCAGTTCTTC
CASSAVRGGYNEQFF
>many|TRBJ2-3|.|TRBV6-1
TGTGCCAGCAGTGAATGGGCTACCACAGATACGCAGTATTTT
CASSEWATTDTQYF
>few|TRBJ2-1|TRBD2|TRBV20-1
TGCAGTGCCCAAATCGGGACTAGCGACTACAATGAGCAGTCCTTC
CSAQIGTSDYNEQSF
>many|TRBJ2-7|TRBD1|TRBV2
TGTGCCAGCAGAAGGGACAGGCCCTCCTACGAGCAGTACTTC
CASRRDRPSYEQYF
>few|TRBJ2-7|.|TRBV6-9
TGTGCCAGCAGTTACTCAGACCACTACGAGCAGTACTTC
CASSYSDHYEQYF
>.|TRBJ2-7|TRBD2|TRBV6-1
TGTGCCAGCAGACCGAGCGGGGGGTTCTCCTACGAGCAGTACTTC
CASRPSGGFSYEQYF
>few|TRBJ2-6|.|TRBV3-1
TGTGCCAGCAGCCACAATATTGGGGCCAACGTCCTGACTTTC
CASSHNIGANVLTF
>many|TRBJ2-3|TRBD2|TRBV5-1
TGCGCCAGCAGCACTTCCTTAGCGGGGGGGCCGTCTTCGGATACGCAGTATTTT
CASSTSLAGGPSSDTQYF
>.|TRBJ2-2|TRBD2|TRBV12-3/TRBV12-4
TGTGCCAGCAGTTTACTAGCGGGGGGGCCCGGGGAGCTGTTTTTT
CASSLLAGGPGELFF
>many|TRBJ2-1|.|TRBV18
TGTGCCAGCTCGACCACGGGGGGCTTCTTGAATGAGCAGTTCTTC
CASSTTGGFLNEQFF
>.|TRBJ1-5|.|TRBV12-3/TRBV12-4
TGTGCCAGCAGTCCCTACAGGGTCGTTGTTCAGCCCCAGCATTTT
CASSPYRVVVQPQHF
>.|TRBJ1-5|.|TRBV4-3
TGCGCCAGCAGCCAAAGTTTGATGAGAAATCAGCCCCAGCATTTT
CASSQSLMRNQPQHF
>few|TRBJ2-3|.|TRBV5-1
TGTGCCAGCAGCTTCGTCGGGGCGGTCACAGATACGCAGTATTTT
CASSFVGAVTDTQYF
>many|TRBJ2-1|TRBD2|TRBV18
TGTGCCAGCTCACCACCGACTAGCGGGGGGGGTCAGTTCTTC
CASSPPTSGGGQFF
>many|TRBJ2-1|.|TRBV12-3/TRBV12-4
TGTGCCAGCACGTGGGTTGGTAATGAGCAGTTCTTC
CASTWVGNEQFF
>many|TRBJ2-7|.|TRBV6-1
TGTGCCAGCAGTGAAGCGGCGGCAGGGTGGACCTACGAGCAGTACTTC
CASSEAAAGWTYEQYF
>.|TRBJ1-2|.|TRBV28
TGTGCCAGCAAAACCCAGGGCCCCTATGGCTACACCTTC
CASKTQGPYGYTF
>many|TRBJ2-1|.|TRBV20-1
TGCAGTGCTCCGGACGGCCCCTGGGATGAGCAGTTCTTC
CSAPDGPWDEQFF
>many|TRBJ2-2|.|TRBV24-1
TGTGCCACCAGTGATCCAGAACAGGGTCGGGAGCTGTTTTTT
CATSDPEQGRELFF
>many|TRBJ2-3|.|TRBV3-1
TGTGCCAGCAGCCGAAGACTAGAAGATACGCAGTATTTT
CASSRRLEDTQYF
>few|TRBJ1-1|.|TRBV5-6
TGTGCCAGCAGCCAACTGGGGCCGGCTCGGGCGGCTTTCTTT
CASSQLGPARAAFF
>many|TRBJ2-1|.|TRBV29-1
TGCAGCGTTGAAATGGCAGAATCCTACAATGAGCAGTTCTTC
CSVEMAESYNEQFF
>.|TRBJ1-1|.|TRBV19
TGTGCCAGTAGTACCCTCCAACAGGCGAACACTGAAGCTTTCTTT
CASSTLQQANTEAFF
>many|TRBJ2-1|.|TRBV28
TGTGCCAGCAGGGGCTCGTGGGGGATCTACAATGAGCAGTTCTTC
CASRGSWGIYNEQFF
>few|TRBJ2-3|.|TRBV5-6
TGTGCCAGCAGCCAGATCCAGGTCACAGATACGCAGTATTTT
CASSQIQVTDTQYF
>.|TRBJ1-2|TRBD1|TRBV5-1
TGCGCCAGCAGCTTGCCACCCGGGACAGAGTATGGCTACACCTTC
CASSLPPGTEYGYTF
>.|TRBJ2-2|TRBD2|TRBV15
TGTGCCACCAGCAGAGGGACTAGCGCCTACACCGGGGAGCTGTTTTTT
CATSRGTSAYTGELFF
>many|TRBJ1-4|.|TRBV28
TGTGCCAGCAGTTTGGCTTCAACTAATGAAAAACTGTTTTTT
CASSLASTNEKLFF
>many|TRBJ1-1|TRBD1|TRBV2
TGTGCCAGCAGGGACAGGCTGAACACTGAAGCTTTCTTT
CASRDRLNTEAFF
>many|TRBJ2-3|.|TRBV20-1
TGCAGTGCGACTAAGGAGGGAGGACCTCGCACAGATACGCAGTATTTT
CSATKEGGPRTDTQYF
>many|TRBJ2-7|.|TRBV15
TGTGCCACCAGCCCAGATGAAGGGGGGTACTACGAGCAGTACTTC
CATSPDEGGYYEQYF
>few|TRBJ2-7|.|TRBV4-1
TGCGCCAGCAGCCCCGGATGGGGGCGGGAGAATCCTTTCTCCTACGAGCAGTACTTC
CASSPGWGRENPFSYEQYF